These 3 T cell receptor beta chains came from one sample sequenced in a study of blood T cell repertoires in COVID-19 (dated by TCRdb to about 2020). Libraries came from the immunoSEQ multiplex PCR assay. TCRdb obtained this table from immuneACCESS and retained in-frame rearrangements with V and J assigned. These tables miss some clones; where compared with another copy, unresolved V genes account for less than half of the shortfall, and the remainder is unexplained. This sample comprises 110,000 to 150,000 clones, around 80% of them detected only once. Jointly, the top ten make up around 5% of the sample. The sample taken for sequencing was peripheral blood. The receptor set was obtained from a woman aged 45-65 years with acute or convalescent COVID-19.

This chain uses TRBV30 with TRBJ2-2; 10 bases are shared with TRBD2. V shed 1 base and J 3 bases; nucleotides not matched to a gene: 5. CDR3 length equals 16 residues. CDR1 and CDR2 (germline): GTSNPN, SVGIG (reference sequence). CDR3 loop: CAWSDSGGYYTGELFF. The CDR3 DNA reads as TGTGCCTGGAGTGATAGCGGGGGGTATTACACCGGGGAGCTGTTTTTT.

The V call is TRBV10-1, the J call TRBJ2-3, with D unclear. CDR1 and CDR2 (germline): WNHNN, SYGVQD (reference sequence). With 8 bases removed from V and 2 bases from J, the gap between germline ends came to 17 bases. This CDR3 is built from 15 residues. The chain's CDR3 is CASEVGGAFTDTQYF. The CDR3 DNA sequence: TGCGCCAGCGAGGTAGGTGGAGCATTCACAGATACGCAGTATTTT.

The chain has TRBV5-1 and TRBJ2-7; TRBD1 matches 7 bases. CDR1 is SGHRS, CDR2 YFSETQ, per germline. Losses at the gene ends were 0 bases for V and 4 bases for J; bases not matched to a gene: 1. CDR3 length equals 13 residues. CDR3 region: CASSLEGQYEQYF. The CDR3 region has the DNA TGCGCCAGCAGCTTGGAGGGACAGTACGAGCAGTACTTC.